This entry is about one TCR beta chain. Trimming removed 3 bases at V and 1 base at J, with 10 bases between. There are 14 residues in the CDR3. Germline CDR1 SGDLS, CDR2 YYNGEE. The data were obtained in a study of early T cells in non-severe SARS-CoV-2 infection. MiXCR was run by TCRdb on the 5' RACE reads, yielding one entry per CDR3 protein. Among about 60,000 distinct CDR3 sequences, 10% to 15% were seen once, and the ten largest hold about 5%. The specimen was whole blood. The chain couples TRBV9 to TRBJ2-5, with D maybe TRBD1 (6 bases). The source is an adult who was a healthcare worker with PCR-confirmed SARS-CoV-2 infection or an uninfected control (not recorded which). The CDR3: CASSGGQPQETQYF. The CDR3 DNA sequence: TGTGCCAGCAGCGGAGGACAGCCCCAAGAGACCCAGTACTTC.